The 5 T cell receptor beta chains reported below all come from one sample, sequenced in a study of blood T cell repertoires in COVID-19. Repertoires were generated with immunoSEQ multiplex PCR, while TCRdb's copy carries only in-frame clones and drops some. The top ten clones hold roughly 1.2% of a sample with 90,000 to 120,000 clones, about 93% of them seen once. Input material: peripheral blood. All receptors derive from a woman in her thirties with acute or convalescent COVID-19.

The CDR3 here is CASSGTGAHPYGYTF. DNA of the CDR3: TGTGCCAGCAGCGGGACAGGGGCCCACCCCTATGGCTACACCTTC. The chain joins TRBV7-9 to TRBJ1-2; 10 nucleotides agree with TRBD1. Germline V gene sequence: CDR1 SEHNR, CDR2 FQNEAQ (reference sequence). The CDR3 spans 15 residues. The junction had 7 bases not matched to a gene; V was cut back by 5 bases and J by 4 bases.

V usage is TRBV28 and J usage is TRBJ2-7; D may be TRBD2 (8 bases). Deletions cut 6 bases from V and 4 bases from J, with 16 bases between. The CDR3 runs 14 residues. The germline V gene has CDR1 MDHEN and CDR2 SYDVKM. CDR3 bases: TGTGCCAGCAGCGCCCGGGAGGGGGCTTACGAGCAGTACTTC. Translated, it gives CASSAREGAYEQYF.

The CDR3, as DNA: TGTGCCAGCAGCCCTGGACAGGGGATGAATGGAAACACCATATATTTT. Translating gives CASSPGQGMNGNTIYF. The chain couples TRBV7-2 to TRBJ1-3; 9 positions agree with TRBD1. The CDR3 is 16 residues long. CDR1 and CDR2 (germline): SGHTA, FQGNSA. The J segment lost 3 bases and the V segment lost 5 bases, leaving 8 bases of the junction unmatched.

The chain uses TRBV23-1 and TRBJ1-1; D is ambiguous. TRBV23-1 is known as an ORF, though its function is uncertain. V was trimmed by 6 bases and J by 2 bases, leaving 7 bases between them. The length of the CDR3 is 12 residues. The CDR3: CASSGVNTEAFF. Here the CDR3 DNA reads TGCGCCAGCAGCGGAGTCAACACTGAAGCTTTCTTT.

On this clone itself: In the same sample, other DNA sequences code for this CDR3. The chain uses TRBV7-2 and TRBJ2-3; no reliable D call. The CDR3 has 14 amino acids. Per germline, CDR1 SGHTA and CDR2 FQGNSA. The V end was cut by 5 bases, the J end by 2 bases, with 11 bases between. CDR3 in DNA: TGTGCCAGCAGCCCCGGCGGAATCACAGATACGCAGTATTTT. Translating it yields CASSPGGITDTQYF.